This T cell receptor beta chain was identified during a study of CD8+ T cells in alopecia areata. Isolated RNA was reverse transcribed into cDNA used as the sequencing template. This table comes from immunoSEQ multiplex PCR, and its TCRdb copy is limited to in-frame clones, with some not included. The sample contains about 190,000 clones, 45% to 65% of which appear only once. Sample treatment: oral pan-JAK inhibitor, 5-10 mg twice daily. The ends lost 6 bases at V and 2 bases at J; junction bases unmatched: 6. Per the germline V gene, CDR1 is MGHDK and CDR2 is SYGVNS. The CDR3 loop spans 15 amino acids.

The clonotype comes from a human donor with alopecia areata. The material was CD4+ T cells sorted from blood, obtained at week 4, from a patient treated with tofacitinib. The chain combines TRBV25-1 with TRBJ2-2; 7 bases agree with TRBD2. The CDR3 nucleotides read TGTGCCAGCAGGGTTAGCGGGCTCAACACCGGGGAGCTGTTTTTT. The encoded protein is CASRVSGLNTGELFF.